This T cell receptor beta chain was found in a study of shared clonotypes between healthy human individuals. Study-level points and caveats: Compared with clonotypes that all four donors shared, non-shared clonotypes had lower generation probabilities.

Profiling relied on immunoSEQ multiplex PCR, and the TCRdb table lists in-frame clones only, not all of them. This sample yields about 340,000 clones, of which more than 60% are seen a single time; 10% belongs to the top ten. Deletions cut 3 bases from V and 2 bases from J, with 8 bases between. Germline CDR1 reads SQVTM; CDR2 reads ANQGSEA. The CDR3 is made up of 13 amino acids. This clone was seen a single time. What it binds is not known. This clonotype was obtained from a man aged 25 to 40 in good health. The V gene is TRBV29-1, the J gene TRBJ2-4; D perhaps matches TRBD2 (5 bases). The sequenced sample was memory CD4+ T cells sorted from blood. Subset noted: CD45RA-negative fraction. The CDR3 loop is CSVDEGTKNIQYF. DNA of the CDR3: TGCAGCGTTGACGAGGGTACCAAAAACATTCAGTACTTC.